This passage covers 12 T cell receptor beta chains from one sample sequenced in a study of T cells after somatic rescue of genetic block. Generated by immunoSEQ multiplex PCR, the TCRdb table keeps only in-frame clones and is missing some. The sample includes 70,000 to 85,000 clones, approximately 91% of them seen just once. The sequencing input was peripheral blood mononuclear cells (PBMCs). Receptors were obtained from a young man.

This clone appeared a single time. This CDR3 is CASSPPSGGNEQFF. The CDR3 region has the DNA TGTGCCAGCTCACCGCCATCGGGGGGGAATGAGCAGTTCTTC. The chain uses TRBV18 and TRBJ2-1; TRBD2 agrees at 8 bases. The trim removed 3 bases at V and 7 bases at J, leaving 5 bases unmatched. CDR3 length: 14 residues. Germline loops: CDR1 KGHSH, CDR2 LQKENI.

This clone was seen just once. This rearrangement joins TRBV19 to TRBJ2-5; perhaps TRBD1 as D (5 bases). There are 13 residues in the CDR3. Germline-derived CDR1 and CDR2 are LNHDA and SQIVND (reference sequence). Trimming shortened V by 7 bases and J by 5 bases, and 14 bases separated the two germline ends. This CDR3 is CASKESGLETQYF. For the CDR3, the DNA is TGTGCCAGTAAAGAGTCAGGGTTGGAGACCCAGTACTTC.

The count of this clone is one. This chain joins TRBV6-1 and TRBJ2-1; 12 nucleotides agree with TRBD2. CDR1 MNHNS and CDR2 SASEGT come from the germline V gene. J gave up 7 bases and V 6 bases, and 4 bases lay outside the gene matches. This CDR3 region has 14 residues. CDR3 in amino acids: CASRTSGSLNEQFF. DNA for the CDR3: TGTGCCAGCAGGACTAGCGGGAGCCTGAATGAGCAGTTCTTC.

DNA of the CDR3: TGTGCCTGGAGTCCAGACACCGGGGAGCTGTTTTTT. Its translation is CAWSPDTGELFF. The chain uses TRBV30 and TRBJ2-2; D is unclear. V was clipped by 2 bases and J by 3 bases, with 4 bases between them. CDR3 size: 12 residues. The germline CDR1 and CDR2 sequences are GTSNPN and SVGIG (reference sequence).

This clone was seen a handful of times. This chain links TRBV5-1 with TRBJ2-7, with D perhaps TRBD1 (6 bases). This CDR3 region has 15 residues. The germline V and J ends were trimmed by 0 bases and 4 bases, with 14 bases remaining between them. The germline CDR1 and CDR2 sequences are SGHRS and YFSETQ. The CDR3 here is CASSLAGDNPYEQYF. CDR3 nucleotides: TGCGCCAGCAGCTTGGCCGGGGACAATCCTTACGAGCAGTACTTC. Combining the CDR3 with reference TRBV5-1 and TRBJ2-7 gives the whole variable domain KAGVTQTPRYLIKTRGQQVTLSCSPISGHRSVSWYQQTPGQGLQFLFEYFSETQRNKGNFPGRFSGRQFSNSRSEMNVSTLELGDSALYLCASSLAGDNPYEQYFGPGTRLTVT.

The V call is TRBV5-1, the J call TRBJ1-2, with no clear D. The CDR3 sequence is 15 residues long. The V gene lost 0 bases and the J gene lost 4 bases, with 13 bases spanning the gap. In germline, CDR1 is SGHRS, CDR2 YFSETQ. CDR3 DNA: TGCGCCAGCAGCTTGGTAGCGGGGAGCCCCTATGGCTACACCTTC. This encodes CASSLVAGSPYGYTF.

The CDR3 loop is CASSRQGNSNGYTF. The CDR3 DNA sequence: TGTGCCAGTAGCAGGCAGGGCAATTCGAATGGCTACACCTTC. V and J are TRBV19 and TRBJ1-2; maybe TRBD1 (5 bases). V lost 6 bases, J lost 6 bases, and 17 bases lay in between. The CDR3 loop spans 14 amino acids. The V gene's germline CDR1 is LNHDA and CDR2 SQIVND (reference sequence).

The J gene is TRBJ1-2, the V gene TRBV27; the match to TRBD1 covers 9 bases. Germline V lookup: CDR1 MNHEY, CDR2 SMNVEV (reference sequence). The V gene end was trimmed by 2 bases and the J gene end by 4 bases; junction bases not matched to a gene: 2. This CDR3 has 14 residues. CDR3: CASSLAGQGYGYTF. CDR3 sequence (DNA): TGTGCCAGCAGTTTAGCGGGACAGGGCTATGGCTACACCTTC.

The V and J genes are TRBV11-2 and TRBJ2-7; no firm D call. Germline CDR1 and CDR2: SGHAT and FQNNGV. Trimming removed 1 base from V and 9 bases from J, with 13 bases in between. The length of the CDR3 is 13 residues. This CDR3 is CASSLVGGPGQYF. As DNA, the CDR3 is TGTGCCAGCAGCTTAGTGGGCGGCCCCGGGCAGTACTTC.

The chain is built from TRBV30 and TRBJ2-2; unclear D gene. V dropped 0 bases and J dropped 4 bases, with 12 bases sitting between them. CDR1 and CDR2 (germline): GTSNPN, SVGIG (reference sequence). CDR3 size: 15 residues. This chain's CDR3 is CAWSVRHRATGELFF. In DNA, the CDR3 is TGTGCCTGGAGTGTACGCCACAGAGCCACCGGGGAGCTGTTTTTT.

The CDR3, as DNA: TGTGCCATCAGTACTAGCGGGAGATATGAGCAGTTCTTC. Translation gives CAISTSGRYEQFF. This chain connects TRBV10-3 to TRBJ2-1; 11 bases agree with TRBD2. Trimming at V came to 5 bases and at J to 8 bases, leaving 2 bases not matched to a gene. Germline CDR1 is ENHRY and CDR2 is SYGVKD. CDR3 length equals 13 residues.

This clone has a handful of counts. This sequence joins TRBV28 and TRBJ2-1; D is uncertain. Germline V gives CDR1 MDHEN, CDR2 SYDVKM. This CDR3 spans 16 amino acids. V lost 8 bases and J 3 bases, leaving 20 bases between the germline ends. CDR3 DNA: TGTGCCAGCGGCGGAGAACGAAGGGATTTCTACAATGAGCAGTTCTTC. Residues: CASGGERRDFYNEQFF.